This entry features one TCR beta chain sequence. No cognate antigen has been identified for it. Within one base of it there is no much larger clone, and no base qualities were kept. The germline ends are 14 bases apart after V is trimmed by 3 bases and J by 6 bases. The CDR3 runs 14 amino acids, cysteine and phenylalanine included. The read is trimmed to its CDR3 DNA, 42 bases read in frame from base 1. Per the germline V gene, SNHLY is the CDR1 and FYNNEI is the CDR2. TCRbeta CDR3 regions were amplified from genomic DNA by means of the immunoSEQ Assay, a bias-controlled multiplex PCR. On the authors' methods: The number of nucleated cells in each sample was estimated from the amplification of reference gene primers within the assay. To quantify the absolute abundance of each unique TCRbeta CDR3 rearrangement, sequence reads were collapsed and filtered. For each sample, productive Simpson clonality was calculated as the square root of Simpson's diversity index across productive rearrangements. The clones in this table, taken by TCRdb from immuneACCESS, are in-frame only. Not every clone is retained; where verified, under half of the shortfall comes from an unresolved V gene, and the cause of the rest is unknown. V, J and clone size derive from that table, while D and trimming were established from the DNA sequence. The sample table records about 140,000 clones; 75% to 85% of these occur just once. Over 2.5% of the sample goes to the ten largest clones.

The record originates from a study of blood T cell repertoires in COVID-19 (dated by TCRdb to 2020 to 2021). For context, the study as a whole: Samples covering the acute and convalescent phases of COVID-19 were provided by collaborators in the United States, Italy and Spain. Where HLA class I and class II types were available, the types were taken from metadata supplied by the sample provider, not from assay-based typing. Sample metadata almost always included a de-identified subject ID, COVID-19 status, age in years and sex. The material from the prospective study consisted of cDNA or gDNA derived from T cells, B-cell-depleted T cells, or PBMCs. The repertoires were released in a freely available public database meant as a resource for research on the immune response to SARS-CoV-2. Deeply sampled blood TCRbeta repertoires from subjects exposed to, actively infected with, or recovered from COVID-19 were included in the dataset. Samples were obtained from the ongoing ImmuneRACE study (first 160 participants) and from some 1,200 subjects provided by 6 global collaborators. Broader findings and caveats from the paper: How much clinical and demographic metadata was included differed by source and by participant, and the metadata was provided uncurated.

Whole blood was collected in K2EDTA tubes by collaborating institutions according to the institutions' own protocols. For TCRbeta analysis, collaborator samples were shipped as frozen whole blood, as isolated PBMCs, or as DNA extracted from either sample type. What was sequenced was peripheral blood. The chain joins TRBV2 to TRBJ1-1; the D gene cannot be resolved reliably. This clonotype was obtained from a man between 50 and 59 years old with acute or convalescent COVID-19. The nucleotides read TGTGCCAGCAGTGACCGAACCGGGAGGGCTGAAGCTTTCTTT. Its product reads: CASSDRTGRAEAFF.